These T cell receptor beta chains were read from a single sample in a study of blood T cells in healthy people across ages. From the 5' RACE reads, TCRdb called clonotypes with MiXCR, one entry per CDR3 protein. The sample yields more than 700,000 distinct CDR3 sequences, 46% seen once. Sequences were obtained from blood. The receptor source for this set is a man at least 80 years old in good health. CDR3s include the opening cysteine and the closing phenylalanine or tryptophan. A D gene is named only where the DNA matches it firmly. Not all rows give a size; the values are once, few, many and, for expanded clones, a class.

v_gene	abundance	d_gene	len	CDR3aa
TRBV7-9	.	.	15	CASSLSNLPTDTQYF
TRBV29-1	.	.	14	CSVAGLRIGTEAFF
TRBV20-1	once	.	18	CSASGPEDTSSYNSPLHF
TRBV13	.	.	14	CASSDSGTSYEQNF
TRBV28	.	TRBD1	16	CASRPQGALYNSPLHF
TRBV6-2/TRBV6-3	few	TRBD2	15	CASKSSGAFSYEQYF
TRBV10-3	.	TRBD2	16	CAISDPGLAAHNEQFF
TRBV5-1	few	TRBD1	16	CASSPSRTGSTDTQYF
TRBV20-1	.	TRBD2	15	CSARDRTSGGETQYF
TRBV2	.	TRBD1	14	CASSDRGFFYEQYF
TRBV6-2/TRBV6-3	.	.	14	CASRNRDKVYEQYF
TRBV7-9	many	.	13	CASSLAQGIEQFF
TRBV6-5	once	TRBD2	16	CASSRGTSGSRGEQYF
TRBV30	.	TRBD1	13	CAWSKRGGEPQHF
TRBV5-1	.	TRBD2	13	CASSLGLAVEQYF
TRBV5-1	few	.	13	CASSSGPSSEQFF
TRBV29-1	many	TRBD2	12	CSVSTSGSRRFF
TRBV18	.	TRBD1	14	CASSPDRQTYEQYF
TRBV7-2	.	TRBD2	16	CASSLEASGYTGELFF
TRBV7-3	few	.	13	CASSLSPPNEQFF
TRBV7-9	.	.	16	CASSLGAGWLNSPLHF
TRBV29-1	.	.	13	CSVGGHSNQPQHF
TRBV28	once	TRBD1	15	CASSSTGRADYGYTF
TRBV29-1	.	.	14	CSVWGIGGRYEQYF
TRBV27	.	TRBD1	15	CASSLTGGSLDTQYF
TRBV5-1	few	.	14	CASSLADRSYEQYF
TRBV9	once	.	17	CASSVGGGLPSTDTQYF
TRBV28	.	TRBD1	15	CASRQTGGRGETQYF
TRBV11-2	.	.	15	CASSFTRASTDTQYF
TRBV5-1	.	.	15	CASSLDRGGGNEQFF
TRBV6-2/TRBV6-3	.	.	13	CASRGVSFNIQYF
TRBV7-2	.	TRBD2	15	CASSREREGRKTQYF
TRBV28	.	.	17	CASSSHWTAYMNTEAFF
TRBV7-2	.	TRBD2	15	CASSGTSGSWVEQFF
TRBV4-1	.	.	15	CASSHLGGSSNEQFF
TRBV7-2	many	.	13	CASNLRGANVLTF
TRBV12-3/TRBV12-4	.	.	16	CASSLGSGVAYNEQFF
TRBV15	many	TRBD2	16	CATSRNRLAGVETQYF
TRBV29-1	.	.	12	CSGEEGSDEQYF
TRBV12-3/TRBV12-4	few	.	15	CASRPGLSSRNAQYF
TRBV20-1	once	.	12	CSASGWQDEQYF
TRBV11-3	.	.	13	CASSTRLPYEQYF
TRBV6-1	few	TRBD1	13	CATGRDRLYEQYF
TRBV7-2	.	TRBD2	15	CASSLMGLVSNTQYF
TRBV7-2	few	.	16	CASSIPLGVAKNIQYF
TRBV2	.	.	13	CASRQTGSYEQYF
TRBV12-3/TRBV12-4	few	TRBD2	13	CASSLNREGEQFF
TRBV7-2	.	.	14	CASSSDYTQETQYF
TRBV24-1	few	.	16	CATSDGAARGYNEQFF
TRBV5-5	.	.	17	CASSLAALGTTNEKLFF
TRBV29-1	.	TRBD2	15	CSVEGTSGTQETQYF
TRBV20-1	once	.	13	CSARARGGGEQFF
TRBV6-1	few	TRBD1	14	CASRRGQGDYGYTF
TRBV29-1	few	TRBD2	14	CSVPGTSGWLTQYF
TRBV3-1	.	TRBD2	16	CASSPRLAGEYNEQFF
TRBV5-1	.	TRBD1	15	CASNPGTGSTDTQYF
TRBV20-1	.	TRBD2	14	CSAGAAAGPGGQYF
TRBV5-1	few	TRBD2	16	CASSLRTSGPNNEQFF
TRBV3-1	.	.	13	CASSHERDYGYTF
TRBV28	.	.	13	CASSDRAHDEQFF